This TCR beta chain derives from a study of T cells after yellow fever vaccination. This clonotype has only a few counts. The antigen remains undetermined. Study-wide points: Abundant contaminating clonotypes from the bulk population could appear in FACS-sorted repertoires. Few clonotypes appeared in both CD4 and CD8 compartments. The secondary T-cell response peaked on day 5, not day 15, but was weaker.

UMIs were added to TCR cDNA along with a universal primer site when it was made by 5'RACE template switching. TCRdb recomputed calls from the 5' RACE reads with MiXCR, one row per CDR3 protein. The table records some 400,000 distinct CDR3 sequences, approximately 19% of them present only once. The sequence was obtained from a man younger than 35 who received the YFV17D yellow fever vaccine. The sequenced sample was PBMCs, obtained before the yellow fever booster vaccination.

The CDR3 nucleotides read TGTGCCAGCAGCGTAGACCGGGGGGCACCAAACACTGAAGCTTTCTTT. Its protein is CASSVDRGAPNTEAFF. V usage is TRBV9 and J usage is TRBJ1-1; tentatively, D is TRBD1 (6 bases). V lost 0 bases and J 2 bases, leaving 14 bases between the germline ends. The CDR3 length is 16 residues. Per germline, CDR1 SGDLS and CDR2 YYNGEE.